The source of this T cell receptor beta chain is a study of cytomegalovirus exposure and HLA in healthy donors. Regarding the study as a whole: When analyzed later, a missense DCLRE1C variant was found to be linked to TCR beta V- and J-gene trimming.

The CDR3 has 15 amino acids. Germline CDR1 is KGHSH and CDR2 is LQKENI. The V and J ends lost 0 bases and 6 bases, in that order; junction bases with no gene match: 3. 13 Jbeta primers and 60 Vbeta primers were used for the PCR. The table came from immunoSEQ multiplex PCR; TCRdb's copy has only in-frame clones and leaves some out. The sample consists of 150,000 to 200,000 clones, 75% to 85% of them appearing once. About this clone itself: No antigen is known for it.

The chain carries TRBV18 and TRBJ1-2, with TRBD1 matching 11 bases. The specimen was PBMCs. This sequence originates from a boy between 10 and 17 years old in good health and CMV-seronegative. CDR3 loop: CASSPPDRGQDGYTF. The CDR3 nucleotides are TGTGCCAGCTCACCACCGGACAGGGGGCAGGATGGCTACACCTTC.